This T cell receptor beta chain derives from a study of immune evolution from preneoplasia to lung adenocarcinoma (dated by TCRdb to the early 2020s). Concerning the study at large: HLA loss of heterozygosity was found in approximately 7.6% of AIS, under 18% of MIA and 33% of ADC lesions, and in no AAH lesions. The overall cohort comprised 40 to 55 patients with pulmonary nodules who underwent surgical resection. It was reported in the study that more than 85 samples were used for TCR sequencing. Immune contexture across lung adenocarcinoma precursors and invasive adenocarcinoma was profiled using immune gene expression, TCR sequencing and multiplex immunofluorescence. TCR sequencing data were obtained from approximately 56 patients. Whole exome sequencing and methylation data from the same cohort of nodules were integrated with the immune data. Resected precursor lesions (AAH, AIS, MIA) and invasive adenocarcinomas were each compared against paired morphologically normal lung tissue. The sample size depended on which specimens were available, not on a prior power calculation. Class I HLA alleles were inferred from exome data with POLYSOLVER, and allele-specific HLA loss was detected with LOHHLA. Paper-wide results and their limitations: The highest top T cell clone frequencies were observed in normal lung, and a progressive decrease in top T cell clone frequencies appeared to occur from AAH through AIS, MIA and invasive adenocarcinoma. The findings rested on association rather than direct causation, and larger cohorts with long-term follow-up and longitudinal biopsies were considered necessary. The highest T cell clonality was observed in KRAS-mutant nodules compared with EGFR-mutant or double wild-type lesions. Clonality was highest in normal lung, while later-stage lesions appeared to show lower clonality but higher T cell density and diversity. Because every patient came from Japan and China, how well the results apply to Western populations was uncertain.

Counted from cysteine to phenylalanine, this CDR3 has 12 amino acids. Of all the DNA, just the CDR3 is kept, 36 bases in frame from base 1. The germline V gene encodes CDR1 MDHEN and CDR2 SYDVKM. V is cut by 3 bases and J by 4 bases, and the space between the germline ends is 7 bases. Notes on this clone: This receptor's antigen is unknown. Base qualities are missing; no much larger clone stands one base away. Other DNA sequences of this sample code for an identical CDR3.

TCR beta CDR3 regions were sequenced from DNA using the immunoSEQ hsTCRbeta Kit. Per the original workflow: The ImmunoSEQ Analyzer was used to analyse the TCR sequencing data. T cell clonality was defined as 1 minus Pielou's evenness, calculated on productive rearrangements. To measure T cell diversity, the inverse Simpson index was applied to productive templates. T cell density was TCR beta template counts normalized to usable DNA, estimated by amplifying and sequencing housekeeping genes. Two-sided Kruskal-Wallis tests were used to compare TCR metrics across histologic stages. TCRdb stores this immuneACCESS table with in-frame sequences only. Part of the clones is absent; in the studies checked, under half of the shortfall reflects unresolved V genes, and no reason is known for the rest. V and J calls and clone size are given by that table; D and trimming were obtained from the DNA. This sample has tens of thousands of clones in its table, and around 75% of those were observed once. The ten largest account for over 5% of the sample.

Between the mid-2010s and the late 2010s, the patients underwent resection in either Japan or China. Two lung cancer pathologists independently reviewed H&E slides to confirm the histologic diagnosis of every case. Premalignant or tumor cells were enriched for nucleic acid extraction by macro-dissection performed after pathologic assessment. FFPE tissue was used for DNA isolation with the AllPrep DNA/RNA FFPE Kit. The chain employs TRBV28 and TRBJ2-7, with a weak D call of TRBD1 (6 bases match). The receptor's source is a person between 55 and 69 years old with lung adenocarcinoma. Input material: FFPE invasive lung adenocarcinoma tissue. According to the study, the label for this sample's cell subset or site signals: frankly invasive lung adenocarcinoma (ADC). The CDR3 in this case is CASSLGAYEQYF. The bases read TGTGCCAGCAGTTTGGGGGCGTACGAGCAGTACTTC.